Listed here are 21 T cell receptor beta chains from one sample, sequenced in a study of blood T cell repertoires in COVID-19. The repertoire was sequenced with immunoSEQ multiplex PCR; TCRdb's copy has only in-frame clones and lacks some. The sample has a few hundred thousand clones, around nine tenths seen once. Source material: PBMCs or T cells enriched from blood (not recorded which). These receptors came from a woman between 45 and 60 years old who had recovered from COVID-19.

The gene calls are TRBV10-3 and TRBJ1-2; 9 bases line up with TRBD1. Per germline, CDR1 ENHRY and CDR2 SYGVKD. Trimming cost V 4 bases and J 8 bases; bases outside gene matches: 11. The CDR3 contains 15 residues. The DNA of the CDR3 is TGTGCCATCAGTGGGGACAGGGAAGGGTCTAGGGGCTACACCTTC. Translating it yields CAISGDREGSRGYTF.

V is TRBV7-6 and J is TRBJ2-2; TRBD1 is a possible D gene (6 bases). The CDR3 runs 16 residues. Trimming cost V 1 base and J 6 bases, with 15 bases left between them. Germline CDR1 is SGHVS and CDR2 is FNYEAQ. CDR3 in DNA: TGTGCCAGCAGCTTAGGGGTTCGGGACATCTCCGGGGAGCTGTTTTTT. This encodes CASSLGVRDISGELFF.

The chain couples TRBV4-1 to TRBJ2-5; 8 bases fit TRBD1. The CDR3 runs 16 residues. The germline V gene encodes CDR1 MGHRA and CDR2 YSYEKL. Trimming cost V 4 bases and J 4 bases; bases outside gene matches: 11. The CDR3: CASSRRSAGGGETQYF. The CDR3 nucleotides read TGCGCCAGCAGCCGAAGATCGGCAGGGGGCGGAGAGACCCAGTACTTC.

This clone was picked up one time. The chain recombines TRBV12-5 with TRBJ2-2; TRBD1 agrees at 8 bases. The CDR3 runs to 13 residues. Germline V gene data show CDR1 as LGHNT and CDR2 as FRNRAP. Unmatched junction bases numbered 4, after V lost 8 bases and J lost 5 bases. The CDR3: CASNQGATGELFF. CDR3 bases: TGTGCTAGTAATCAGGGGGCGACCGGGGAGCTGTTTTTT.

In regard to this clone: Given a much more abundant clone one base away, this may be a read error. J is TRBJ1-2 and V is TRBV7-2; 7 nucleotides line up with TRBD1. The CDR3 extends over 13 amino acids. V dropped 4 bases and J dropped 2; count of bases not matched to a gene: 1. Germline V gene data show CDR1 as SGHTA and CDR2 as FQGNSA. The CDR3 DNA reads as TGTGCCAGCAGCTCGGGACAGAACTATGGCTACACCTTC. Translating it yields CASSSGQNYGYTF. The entire variable domain, with the rest obtained from reference TRBV7-2 and TRBJ1-2, is as follows: GAGVSQSPSNKVTEKGKDVELRCDPISGHTALYWYRQSLGQGLEFLIYFQGNSAPDKSGLPSDRFSAERTGGSVSTLTIQRTQQEDSAVYLCASSSGQNYGYTFGSGTRLTVV.

V and J are TRBV2 and TRBJ2-5; 11 bases fit TRBD2. This CDR3 comprises 15 residues. The germline CDR1 and CDR2 sequences are SNHLY and FYNNEI. With V trimmed by 9 bases and J by 1 base, 7 bases remained unmatched. The CDR3 DNA is TGTGCCAGTGCCTCTAGCGGGGGGCCCCAAGAGACCCAGTACTTC. Translating gives CASASSGGPQETQYF.

In this sample, this clone turned up a few times. The CDR3 DNA is TGTGCCAGTACTTCCGACAGAGCGTTGAACACCGGGGAGCTGTTTTTT. Amino acid sequence: CASTSDRALNTGELFF. This rearrangement joins TRBV19 to TRBJ2-2; D perhaps matches TRBD1 (5 bases). The germline V and J ends were trimmed by 7 bases and 1 base, with 16 bases remaining between them. The length of the CDR3 is 16 residues. The germline V gene has CDR1 LNHDA and CDR2 SQIVND (reference sequence).

J is TRBJ1-1 and V is TRBV3-1 (or the pseudogene TRBV3-2), with 10 bases identical to TRBD1. Trimming at V came to 4 bases and at J to 0 bases, leaving 8 bases not matched to a gene. Germline V gene data show CDR1 as LGHDT and CDR2 as YNNKEL (reference sequence). The CDR3 loop spans 17 amino acids. CDR3 protein: CASSPRQGARLNTEAFF. The CDR3 DNA reads as TGTGCCAGCAGCCCCAGACAGGGGGCGCGACTGAACACTGAAGCTTTCTTT.

This sequence joins TRBV28 and TRBJ1-2; a possible D gene is TRBD1 (6 bases). Trimming removed 5 bases from V and 4 bases from J, with 11 bases in between. Germline V gene lookup returns CDR1 MDHEN and CDR2 SYDVKM. The CDR3 covers 13 residues. The CDR3 loop is CASSLTGTYGYTF. The CDR3 DNA reads as TGTGCCAGCAGTCTAACAGGGACCTATGGCTACACCTTC.

This chain uses TRBV4-3 with TRBJ1-4, with D possibly being TRBD1 (5 bases). The CDR3 spans 15 residues. V was clipped by 1 base and J by 4 bases, with 10 bases between them. Germline V gene data show CDR1 as LGHNA and CDR2 as YSLEER. The CDR3 loop is CASSQAGLSNEKLFF. CDR3 sequence (DNA): TGCGCCAGCAGCCAAGCGGGACTGAGTAATGAAAAACTGTTTTTT.

The chain employs TRBV7-6 and TRBJ2-5; no clear D. The CDR3 has 13 amino acids. V lost 2 bases, J lost 14 bases, and 18 bases lay in between. CDR1 is SGHVS and CDR2 is FNYEAQ in the germline V gene. The CDR3 coding sequence is TGTGCCAGCAGCTTATTTCAAGCCCGCGTAGTTTACTTC. The encoded protein is CASSLFQARVVYF. Full variable domain (remainder filled in from reference TRBV7-6 and TRBJ2-5): GAGVSQSPRYKVTKRGQDVALRCDPISGHVSLYWYRQALGQGPEFLTYFNYEAQQDKSGLPNDRFSAERPEGSISTLTIQRTEQRDSAMYRCASSLFQARVVYFGPGTRLLVL.

The J gene is TRBJ2-6, the V gene TRBV19; 8 bases are shared with TRBD1. The CDR3 length is 18 residues. Germline CDR1 LNHDA, CDR2 SQIVND (reference sequence). The J segment lost 0 bases and the V segment lost 5 bases, leaving 9 bases of the junction unmatched. The CDR3 coding sequence is TGTGCCAGTAGTTTAAAGACAGGGGTAGGCTCTGGGGCCAACGTCCTGACTTTC. Its translation: CASSLKTGVGSGANVLTF.

The V gene is TRBV29-1, the J gene TRBJ1-1; D is ambiguous. The germline V gene has CDR1 SQVTM and CDR2 ANQGSEA. The CDR3 is made up of 11 amino acids. V shed 6 bases and J shed 11 bases, with 16 bases lying between them. As DNA, the CDR3 is TGCAGCGTCTTGACTGGTGGAAATGCTTTCTTT. Residues: CSVLTGGNAFF.

The chain recombines TRBV5-1 with TRBJ2-1, with 11 bases fitting TRBD2. CDR1 and CDR2 from the germline V gene are SGHRS and YFSETQ. V dropped 0 bases and J dropped 16; count of bases not matched to a gene: 15. The CDR3 spans 16 residues. The DNA for the CDR3 is TGCGCCAGCAGCTTGGGAGCAGAAATGGGACTAGCGGCAGTCTTCTTC. Translating it yields CASSLGAEMGLAAVFF. The full variable domain, completed using reference TRBV5-1 and TRBJ2-1, is KAGVTQTPRYLIKTRGQQVTLSCSPISGHRSVSWYQQTPGQGLQFLFEYFSETQRNKGNFPGRFSGRQFSNSRSEMNVSTLELGDSALYLCASSLGAEMGLAAVFFGPGTRLTVL.

This chain connects TRBV7-2 to TRBJ2-7; TRBD2 aligns across 11 bases. The CDR3 sequence is 14 residues long. With V trimmed by 5 bases and J by 4 bases, 4 bases remained unmatched. The germline gives CDR1 SGHTA, CDR2 FQGNSA. The CDR3 sequence: CASSPGLAEYEQYF. The CDR3 DNA reads TGTGCCAGCAGCCCGGGACTAGCGGAATACGAGCAGTACTTC.

CDR3 loop: CASSSQGTPFSTNYGYTF. In DNA, the CDR3 is TGCGCCAGCAGCTCTCAGGGGACACCATTTTCCACTAACTATGGCTACACCTTC. The chain recombines TRBV5-1 with TRBJ1-2; D may be TRBD1 (6 bases). CDR1 and CDR2 from the germline V gene are SGHRS and YFSETQ. The ends were cut back, 3 bases at V and 0 bases at J, with 21 bases in the middle. This CDR3 is built from 18 residues.

The chain has TRBV3-1 (or the pseudogene TRBV3-2) and TRBJ2-2; 9 nucleotides agree with TRBD2. The CDR3 consists of 14 residues. Germline V gives CDR1 LGHDT, CDR2 YNNKEL (reference sequence). V trimming: 5 bases; J trimming: 5 bases; junction bases outside the gene matches: 3. The CDR3: CASSVLAGTGELFF. The CDR3 DNA sequence: TGTGCCAGCAGCGTTCTAGCGGGGACCGGGGAGCTGTTTTTT.

The rearrangement joins TRBV4-1 to TRBJ1-5; D remains unclear. Germline CDR1 is MGHRA and CDR2 is YSYEKL. The CDR3 runs 15 residues. V lost 0 bases to trimming and J lost 5 bases, with 11 bases between them. The CDR3 protein is CASSQEGGEYQPQHF. CDR3 sequence (DNA): TGCGCCAGCAGCCAAGAAGGCGGGGAGTATCAGCCCCAGCATTTT.

V and J are TRBV30 and TRBJ1-5; no firm D call. Between the trimmed V and J ends, which lost 4 bases and 0 bases, there was a span of 7 bases. The CDR3 spans 13 residues. Germline V CDR1 and CDR2: GTSNPN, SVGIG (reference sequence). CDR3 in amino acids: CAWTRASNQPQHF. In DNA, the CDR3 is TGTGCCTGGACAAGAGCTAGCAATCAGCCCCAGCATTTT.

This chain joins TRBV6-5 and TRBJ1-2; D might be TRBD1 (5 bases). This CDR3 comprises 11 residues. Per the germline V gene, CDR1 is MNHEY and CDR2 is SVGAGI. V lost 8 bases, J lost 8 bases, and 12 bases lay in between. CDR3 sequence: CASGARVGYTF. CDR3 coding DNA: TGTGCCAGCGGGGCGCGTGTCGGCTACACCTTC.

This clone was picked up one time. The gene calls are TRBV7-2 and TRBJ1-6; D might be TRBD1 (5 bases). Germline V gives CDR1 SGHTA, CDR2 FQGNSA. V shed 5 bases and J shed 7 bases, with 21 bases lying between them. The CDR3 runs to 17 residues. The CDR3 loop reads CASSPRSRGSGNSPLHF. The DNA of the CDR3 is TGTGCCAGCAGCCCACGAAGCCGGGGGTCGGGCAATTCACCCCTCCACTTT.